The 5 T cell receptor beta chains listed next were all sequenced from one sample in a study of CD8+CD57+ T cells in acquired aplastic anemia (dated by TCRdb to the late 2010s). Expansion of CD8+CD57+ cells had been shown by flow cytometry in the patients chosen for sequencing. The reads were generated on an Illumina HiSeq 2000. Genomic DNA was used as template for profiling of TCR beta VDJ combinations and CDR3 sequences. TCRdb took the public reads, trimmed them with fastp at Q25, ran MiXCR for clone calling and kept in-frame beta chains. Rows are combined by CDR3 protein, so each entry shows the most common genes and DNA. This sample lists approximately 180,000 distinct CDR3 sequences; roughly 50% were detected once. The top ten clones comprise 1.8% of the sample. Sequencing was done on a sample of sorted CD4+, CD8+, or CD8+CD57+ T cells (not recorded which) from PBMCs. The receptors were gathered from a human donor with aplastic anemia.

This clonotype was detected many times. The V and J genes are TRBV15 and TRBJ1-1; D is unresolved. V lost 1 base and J 12 bases, leaving 12 bases between the germline ends. The CDR3 is 12 residues long. Germline V lookup: CDR1 LNHNV, CDR2 YYDKDF (reference sequence). The CDR3 spells CATSRGAGETFF. CDR3 nucleotide sequence: TGTGCCACCAGCAGAGGGGCGGGTGAGACTTTCTTT.

Concerning this clonotype itself: A read error may explain this, as a much larger clone is one base away. J is TRBJ2-7 and V is TRBV12-5; 9 bases match TRBD1. Trimming took 0 bases from V and 6 from J; bases not matched to a gene: 12. The germline gives CDR1 LGHNT, CDR2 FRNRAP. This CDR3 contains 17 residues. The CDR3 here is CASGLVAGQGIPCEQYF. In DNA, the CDR3 is TGTGCTAGTGGTTTGGTAGCGGGACAGGGAATCCCCTGCGAGCAGTACTTC.

The chain carries TRBV20-1 and TRBJ1-1; D uncertain. Trimming took 0 bases from V and 10 from J, leaving 12 bases between them. Germline V gene data show CDR1 as DFQATT and CDR2 as SNEGSKA (reference sequence). The CDR3 runs 12 residues. The CDR3 coding sequence is TGCAGTGCTAGAGAGGGCGCCGGTGGAGCTTTCTTT. This encodes CSAREGAGGAFF.

A few counts support this clonotype. CDR3: CASSPTGQGVTEAFF. The CDR3 DNA sequence: TGTGCCAGCTCACCGACGGGACAGGGAGTCACTGAAGCTTTCTTT. This chain uses TRBV18 with TRBJ1-1; 9 bases match TRBD1. The CDR3 is 15 residues long. Trimming at V came to 3 bases and at J to 4 bases, leaving 6 bases not matched to a gene. From germline, CDR1 is KGHSH and CDR2 LQKENI.

This clonotype was recorded a few times. The chain couples TRBV3-1 to TRBJ2-7; D could derive from TRBD1 or TRBD2 (5 bases each). Germline V CDR1 and CDR2: LGHDT, YNNKEL (reference sequence). The CDR3 has 16 amino acids. The V end was cut by 2 bases, the J end by 3 bases, with 17 bases between. CDR3 loop: CASSQITGTLDYEQYF. The DNA of the CDR3 is TGTGCCAGCAGCCAAATCACCGGGACCTTAGACTACGAGCAGTACTTC.